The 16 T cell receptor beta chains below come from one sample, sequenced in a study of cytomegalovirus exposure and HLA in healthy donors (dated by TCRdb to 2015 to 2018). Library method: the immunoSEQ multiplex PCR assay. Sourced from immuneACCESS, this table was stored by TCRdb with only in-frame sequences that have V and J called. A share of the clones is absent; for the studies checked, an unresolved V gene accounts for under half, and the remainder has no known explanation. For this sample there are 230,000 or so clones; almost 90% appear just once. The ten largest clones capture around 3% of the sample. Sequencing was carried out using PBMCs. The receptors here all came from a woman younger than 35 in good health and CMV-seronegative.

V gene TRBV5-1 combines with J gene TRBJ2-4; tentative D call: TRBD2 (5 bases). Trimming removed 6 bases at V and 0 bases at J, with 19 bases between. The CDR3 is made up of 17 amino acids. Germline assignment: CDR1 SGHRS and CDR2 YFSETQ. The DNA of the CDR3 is TGCGCCAGCATTGGTCGGGGAGAGCAGAAAGCCAAAAACATTCAGTACTTC. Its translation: CASIGRGEQKAKNIQYF.

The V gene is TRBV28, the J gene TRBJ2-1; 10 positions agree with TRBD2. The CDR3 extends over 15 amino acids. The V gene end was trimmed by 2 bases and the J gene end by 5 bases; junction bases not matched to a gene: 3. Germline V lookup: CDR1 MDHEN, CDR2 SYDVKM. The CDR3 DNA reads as TGTGCCAGCAGTTTAGTACTAGCGGGGAACAATGAGCAGTTCTTC. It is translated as CASSLVLAGNNEQFF.

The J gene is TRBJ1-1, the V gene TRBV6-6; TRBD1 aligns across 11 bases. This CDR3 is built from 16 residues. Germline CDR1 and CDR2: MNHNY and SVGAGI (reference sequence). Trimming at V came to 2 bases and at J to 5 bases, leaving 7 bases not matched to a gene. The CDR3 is CASSYPGQGAKTEAFF. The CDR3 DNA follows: TGTGCCAGCAGTTACCCAGGACAGGGGGCGAAAACTGAAGCTTTCTTT.

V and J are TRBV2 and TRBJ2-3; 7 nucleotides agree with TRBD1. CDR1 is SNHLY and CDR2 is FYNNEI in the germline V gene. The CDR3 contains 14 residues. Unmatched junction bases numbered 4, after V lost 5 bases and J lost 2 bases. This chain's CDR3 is CASSPDRYTDTQYF. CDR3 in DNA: TGTGCCAGCAGTCCGGACAGGTACACAGATACGCAGTATTTT.

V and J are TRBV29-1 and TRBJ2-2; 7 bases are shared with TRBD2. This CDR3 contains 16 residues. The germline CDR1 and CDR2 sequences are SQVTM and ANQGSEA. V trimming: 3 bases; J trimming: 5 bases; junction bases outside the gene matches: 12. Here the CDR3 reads CSVDSWGGGSTGELFF. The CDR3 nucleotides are TGCAGCGTTGACTCTTGGGGGGGAGGCTCGACCGGGGAGCTGTTTTTT.

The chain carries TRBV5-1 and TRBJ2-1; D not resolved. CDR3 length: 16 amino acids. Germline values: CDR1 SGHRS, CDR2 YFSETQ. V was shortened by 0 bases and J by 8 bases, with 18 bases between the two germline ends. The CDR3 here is CASSLDLVTFGHEQFF. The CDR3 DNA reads TGCGCCAGCAGCTTGGACCTTGTTACCTTTGGGCATGAGCAGTTCTTC.

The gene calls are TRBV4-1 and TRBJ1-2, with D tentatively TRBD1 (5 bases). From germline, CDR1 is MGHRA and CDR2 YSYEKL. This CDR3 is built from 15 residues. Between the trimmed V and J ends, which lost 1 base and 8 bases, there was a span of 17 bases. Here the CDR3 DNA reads TGCGCCAGCAGCCAAGGAAGAACAGGAAGACTCGGCTACACCTTC. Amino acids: CASSQGRTGRLGYTF.

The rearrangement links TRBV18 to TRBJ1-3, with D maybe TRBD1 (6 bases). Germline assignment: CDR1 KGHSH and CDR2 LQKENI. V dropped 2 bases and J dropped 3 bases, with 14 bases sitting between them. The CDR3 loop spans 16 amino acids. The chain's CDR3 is CASSPLTGGSGNTIYF. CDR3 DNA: TGTGCCAGCTCACCATTGACAGGCGGGAGTGGAAACACCATATATTTT.

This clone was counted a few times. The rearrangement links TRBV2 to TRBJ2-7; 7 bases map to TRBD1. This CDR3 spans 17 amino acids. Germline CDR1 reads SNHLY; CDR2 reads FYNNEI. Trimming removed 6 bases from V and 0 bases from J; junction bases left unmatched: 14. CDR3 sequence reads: CASSQAPDRHLSYEQYF. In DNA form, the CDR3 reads TGTGCCAGCAGCCAAGCCCCGGACAGGCACCTCTCCTACGAGCAGTACTTC.

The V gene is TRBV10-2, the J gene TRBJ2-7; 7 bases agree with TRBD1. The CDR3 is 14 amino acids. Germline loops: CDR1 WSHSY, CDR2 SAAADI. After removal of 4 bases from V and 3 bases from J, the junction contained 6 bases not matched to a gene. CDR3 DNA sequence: TGCGCCAGCAGTGTTGACAGGGAATTCTACGAGCAGTACTTC. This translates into CASSVDREFYEQYF.

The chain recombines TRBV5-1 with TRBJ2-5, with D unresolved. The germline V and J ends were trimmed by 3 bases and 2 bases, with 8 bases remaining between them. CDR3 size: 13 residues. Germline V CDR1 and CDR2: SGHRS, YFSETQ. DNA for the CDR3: TGCGCCAGCAGCTCTGTAGTACAAGAGACCCAGTACTTC. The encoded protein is CASSSVVQETQYF.

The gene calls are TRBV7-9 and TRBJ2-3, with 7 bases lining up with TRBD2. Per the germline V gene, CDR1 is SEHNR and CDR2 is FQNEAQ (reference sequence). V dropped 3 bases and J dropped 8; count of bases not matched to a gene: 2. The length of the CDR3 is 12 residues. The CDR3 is CASSLGGGTQYF. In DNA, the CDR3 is TGTGCCAGCAGCTTGGGCGGGGGTACGCAGTATTTT.

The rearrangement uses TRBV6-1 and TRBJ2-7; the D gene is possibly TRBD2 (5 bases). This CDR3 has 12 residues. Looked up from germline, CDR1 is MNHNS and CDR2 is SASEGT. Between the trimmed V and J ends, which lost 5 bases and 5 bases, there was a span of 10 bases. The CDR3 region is CASSWEIDEQYF. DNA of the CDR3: TGTGCCAGCAGTTGGGAGATCGACGAGCAGTACTTC.

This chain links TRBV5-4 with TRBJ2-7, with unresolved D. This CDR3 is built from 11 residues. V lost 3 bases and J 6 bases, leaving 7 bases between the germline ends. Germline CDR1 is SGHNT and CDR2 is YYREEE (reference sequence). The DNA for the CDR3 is TGTGCCAGCAGCTCGCTATCCGAGCAGTACTTC. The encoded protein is CASSSLSEQYF.

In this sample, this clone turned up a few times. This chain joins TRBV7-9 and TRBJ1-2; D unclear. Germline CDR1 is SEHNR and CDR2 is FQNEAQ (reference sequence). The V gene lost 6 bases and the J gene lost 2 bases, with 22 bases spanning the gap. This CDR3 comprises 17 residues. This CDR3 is CASSPSGFGVSNYGYTF. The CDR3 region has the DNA TGTGCCAGCAGTCCATCGGGGTTTGGGGTGTCGAACTATGGCTACACCTTC.

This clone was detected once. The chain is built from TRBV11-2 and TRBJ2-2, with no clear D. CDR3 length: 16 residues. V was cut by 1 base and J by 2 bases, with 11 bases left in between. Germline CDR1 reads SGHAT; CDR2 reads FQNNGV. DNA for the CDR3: TGTGCCAGCAGCTTAGCTCCGACAACAAACACCGGGGAGCTGTTTTTT. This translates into CASSLAPTTNTGELFF.